One sample yielded the 20 T cell receptor beta chains listed below, sequenced in a study of blood T cell repertoires in COVID-19. Repertoires were generated with immunoSEQ multiplex PCR, while TCRdb's copy carries only in-frame clones and drops some. The sample shows 300,000 to 450,000 clones, about 87% of them seen only once. The sample comprised peripheral blood. The receptors derive from a human donor in a cohort sampled during active COVID-19.

The V call is TRBV6-6, the J call TRBJ1-2, with TRBD1 as a possible D gene (6 bases). CDR1 is MNHNY and CDR2 is SVGAGI in the germline V gene (reference sequence). CDR3 length equals 16 residues. Deletions cut 2 bases from V and 4 bases from J, with 17 bases between. CDR3 in DNA: TGTGCCAGCAGTTACCCGCAACAGGGAAAGGGCTATGGCTACACCTTC. Protein product: CASSYPQQGKGYGYTF.

The V gene is TRBV3-1 (or the pseudogene TRBV3-2), the J gene TRBJ2-5; TRBD1 aligns across 7 bases. V shed 1 base and J 7 bases; nucleotides not matched to a gene: 6. Germline V gene data show CDR1 as LGHDT and CDR2 as YNNKEL (reference sequence). There are 14 residues in the CDR3. The CDR3 DNA reads as TGTGCCAGCAGCCAAGGGGCTCACAGGGGGACCCAGTACTTC. Its translation is CASSQGAHRGTQYF.

The chain joins TRBV5-4 to TRBJ2-3; D is undetermined. Germline lookup yields CDR1 SGHNT and CDR2 YYREEE (reference sequence). V was pared by 0 bases and J by 0 bases, with 8 bases between. CDR3 length: 15 amino acids. The CDR3 coding sequence is TGTGCCAGCAGCTTGGGGAGCGTTAGCACAGATACGCAGTATTTT. It encodes CASSLGSVSTDTQYF.

The chain links TRBV5-4 to TRBJ1-3; no clear D. This CDR3 has 13 amino acids. Looked up from germline, CDR1 is SGHNT and CDR2 is YYREEE (reference sequence). V was cut by 0 bases and J by 4 bases, with 5 bases left in between. For the CDR3, the DNA is TGTGCCAGCAGCTTGGTGGGCGGAAACACCATATATTTT. Its protein is CASSLVGGNTIYF.

The chain is built from TRBV7-8 and TRBJ2-3; 9 positions match TRBD1. This CDR3 spans 17 amino acids. The V and J ends lost 0 bases and 3 bases, in that order; junction bases with no gene match: 7. Germline V lookup: CDR1 SGHVS, CDR2 FQNEAQ. This CDR3 is CASSLARDREKTDTQYF. DNA for the CDR3: TGTGCCAGCAGCTTAGCCAGGGACAGGGAAAAAACAGATACGCAGTATTTT.

The chain combines TRBV27 with TRBJ1-2; D not resolved. The V and J ends lost 0 bases and 1 base respectively, with 15 bases between them. CDR3 length equals 17 residues. Germline CDR1 is MNHEY and CDR2 is SMNVEV (reference sequence). CDR3 nucleotide sequence: TGTGCCAGCAGTTTATCTCTCCCCGACACGATTAACTATGGCTACACCTTC. This codes for CASSLSLPDTINYGYTF.

CDR3 sequence: CAWSVIRGGQETQYF. The CDR3 coding sequence is TGTGCCTGGAGTGTAATTAGGGGGGGCCAAGAGACCCAGTACTTC. This chain joins TRBV30 and TRBJ2-5; D may be TRBD2 (7 bases). The germline V and J ends were trimmed by 0 bases and 1 base, with 12 bases remaining between them. This CDR3 has 15 amino acids. Germline CDR1 is GTSNPN and CDR2 is SVGIG (reference sequence).

The rearrangement uses TRBV28 and TRBJ1-1, with D perhaps TRBD1 (6 bases). V was clipped by 2 bases and J by 6 bases, with 16 bases between them. Germline V gene lookup returns CDR1 MDHEN and CDR2 SYDVKM. The CDR3 loop spans 15 amino acids. The CDR3 sequence: CASSLDTGSASEAFF. The CDR3 DNA reads TGTGCCAGCAGTTTAGATACAGGGTCTGCATCTGAAGCTTTCTTT.

The rearrangement uses TRBV29-1 and TRBJ2-1; TRBD2 might be the D (5 bases). Trimming removed 5 bases from V and 12 bases from J, with 20 bases in between. Germline V gives CDR1 SQVTM, CDR2 ANQGSEA. The CDR3 runs to 13 residues. The CDR3 DNA reads as TGCAGCGTTACAGCCAACCATGCCGAGGGGCAGTTCTTC. Its protein product is CSVTANHAEGQFF.

This chain joins TRBV11-2 and TRBJ2-7, with 9 nucleotides matching TRBD1. The V gene end was trimmed by 0 bases and the J gene end by 2 bases; junction bases not matched to a gene: 5. CDR3 length: 16 residues. CDR1 and CDR2 (germline): SGHAT, FQNNGV. CDR3 sequence: CASSLEGGQGAYEQYF. The CDR3 nucleotides are TGTGCCAGCAGCTTAGAGGGGGGACAGGGCGCCTACGAGCAGTACTTC.

The chain links TRBV29-1 to TRBJ2-7, with unresolved D. This CDR3 spans 11 amino acids. The V and J ends lost 7 bases and 3 bases respectively, with 10 bases between them. Germline loops: CDR1 SQVTM, CDR2 ANQGSEA. The CDR3 DNA is TGCAGCGCAGTTCTCAGCTACGAGCAGTACTTC. Protein product: CSAVLSYEQYF.

The rearrangement uses TRBV6-5 and TRBJ1-3; possible D gene TRBD1, 6 bases. Deletions cut 6 bases from V and 4 bases from J, with 16 bases between. This CDR3 contains 15 residues. Germline CDR1 is MNHEY and CDR2 is SVGAGI. The CDR3 loop reads CASRITQGSGNTIYF. CDR3 coding DNA: TGTGCCAGCAGAATAACACAGGGATCCGGAAACACCATATATTTT.

This clone was found once. V is TRBV5-1 and J is TRBJ2-7; a possible D gene is TRBD2 (5 bases). V shed 2 bases and J shed 5 bases, with 17 bases lying between them. Germline-derived CDR1 and CDR2 are SGHRS and YFSETQ. The CDR3 is 15 residues long. The CDR3 here is CASSFGPRPRDEQYF. CDR3 nucleotide sequence: TGCGCCAGCAGCTTTGGGCCCCGACCGAGGGACGAGCAGTACTTC.

The J gene is TRBJ2-1, the V gene TRBV5-1, with 11 bases matching TRBD1. From germline, CDR1 is SGHRS and CDR2 YFSETQ. Germline trimming cut 0 bases from V and 7 bases from J; bases unmatched to any gene: 6. The CDR3 has 16 residues. CDR3 sequence reads: CASSLDGQGAINEQFF. Written as DNA, the CDR3 is TGCGCCAGCAGCTTGGATGGACAGGGGGCGATTAATGAGCAGTTCTTC.

The chain couples TRBV5-1 to TRBJ2-7; TRBD2 agrees at 8 bases. The CDR3 runs 14 residues. J gave up 3 bases and V 4 bases, and 6 bases lay outside the gene matches. Germline loops: CDR1 SGHRS, CDR2 YFSETQ. The CDR3 spells CASSPGLVNYEQYF. Here the CDR3 DNA reads TGCGCCAGCAGCCCGGGACTAGTCAACTACGAGCAGTACTTC.

The gene calls are TRBV28 and TRBJ2-7, with a possible D match to TRBD1 (6 bases). Germline V gives CDR1 MDHEN, CDR2 SYDVKM. Trimming removed 5 bases at V and 9 bases at J, with 20 bases between. CDR3 length equals 14 residues. This CDR3 is CASSPGGQLPRQYF. The CDR3 nucleotides are TGTGCCAGCAGTCCAGGAGGACAGCTCCCCAGGCAGTACTTC.

The chain couples TRBV7-2 to TRBJ2-1; D remains ambiguous. The CDR3 is 15 amino acids. Germline loops: CDR1 SGHTA, CDR2 FQGNSA. With 3 bases removed from V and 4 bases from J, the gap between germline ends came to 13 bases. The CDR3 region is CASSLSPADYNEQFF. The CDR3 DNA reads TGTGCCAGCAGCTTGTCCCCTGCGGATTACAATGAGCAGTTCTTC.

V gene TRBV21-1 combines with J gene TRBJ2-2; the table's D call TRBD1 went unverified against the DNA. TRBV21-1 represents a pseudogene. CDR3 length: 16 residues. CDR3 loop: CASSKGDSANTGELFF. In nucleotides, the CDR3 is TGTGCCAGCAGCAAAGGGGACAGCGCGAACACCGGGGAGCTGTTTTTT.

The J gene is TRBJ1-1, the V gene TRBV7-9, with D possibly matching TRBD1 (5 bases). From germline, CDR1 is SEHNR and CDR2 FQNEAQ (reference sequence). This CDR3 comprises 15 residues. With 5 bases removed from V and 1 base from J, the gap between germline ends came to 14 bases. The CDR3 nucleotides read TGTGCCAGCAGCCTACGACAGCTGGAGAACACTGAAGCTTTCTTT. As protein: CASSLRQLENTEAFF. Supplemented by reference TRBV7-9 and TRBJ1-1, the full variable domain reads DTGVSQNPRHKITKRGQNVTFRCDPISEHNRLYWYRQTLGQGPEFLTYFQNEAQLEKSRLLSDRFSAERPKGSFSTLEIQRTEQGDSAMYLCASSLRQLENTEAFFGQGTRLTVV.

The chain uses TRBV6-1 and TRBJ1-3; D may be TRBD1 (6 bases). The CDR3 is 18 amino acids. Germline CDR1 reads MNHNS; CDR2 reads SASEGT. Trimming left V 4 bases short and J 0 bases short, with 19 bases between. CDR3 protein: CASSVVLGQPSSGNTIYF. The CDR3 nucleotides are TGTGCCAGCAGTGTAGTACTCGGACAGCCCAGCTCTGGAAACACCATATATTTT.